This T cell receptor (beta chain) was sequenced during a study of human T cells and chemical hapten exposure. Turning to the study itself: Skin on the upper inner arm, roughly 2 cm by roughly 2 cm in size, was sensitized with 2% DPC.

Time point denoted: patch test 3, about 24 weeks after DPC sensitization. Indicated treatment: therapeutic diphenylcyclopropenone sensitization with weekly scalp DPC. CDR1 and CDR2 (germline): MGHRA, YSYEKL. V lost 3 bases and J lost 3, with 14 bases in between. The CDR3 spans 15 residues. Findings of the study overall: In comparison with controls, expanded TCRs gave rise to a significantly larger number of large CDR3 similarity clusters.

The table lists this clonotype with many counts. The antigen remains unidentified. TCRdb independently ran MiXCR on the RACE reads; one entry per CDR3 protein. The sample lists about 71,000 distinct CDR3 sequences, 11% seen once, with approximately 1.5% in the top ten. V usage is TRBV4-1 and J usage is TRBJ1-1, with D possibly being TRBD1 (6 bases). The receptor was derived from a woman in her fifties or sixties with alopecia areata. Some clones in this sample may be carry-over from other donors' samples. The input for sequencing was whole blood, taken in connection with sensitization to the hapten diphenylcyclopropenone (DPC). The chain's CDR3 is CASSHTGFRYTEAFF. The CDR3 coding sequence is TGCGCCAGCAGCCATACAGGGTTTCGTTACACTGAAGCTTTCTTT.